Listed below are T cell receptor beta chains from one sample, sequenced in a study of blood T cell repertoires in COVID-19. This table comes from immunoSEQ multiplex PCR, and its TCRdb copy is limited to in-frame clones, with some not included. The sample has about 130,000 clones, about 89% seen once. Source material: peripheral blood. Receptors originate from a man aged 60 to 75 with active or convalescent COVID-19. The conserved cysteine and the conserved F or W are not part of the CDR3 here. A clone size is listed for some rows: how often the clone was seen (once, few, many), or a class if it is expanded.

CDR3,J,V,size
ASSTPGAQTQY,TRBJ2-5,TRBV6-5,.
ASSVASIRGETQY,TRBJ2-5,TRBV9,.
ASSPVGQSYEQY,TRBJ2-7,TRBV28,.
ASGPGSYNSPLH,TRBJ1-6,TRBV28,.
ASSLVHLRASYGYT,TRBJ1-2,TRBV5-8,few
ASRGGLGSYNEQF,TRBJ2-1,TRBV6-5,.
ASSLAGTGGTEAF,TRBJ1-1,TRBV7-2,.
ASSTTGIRASGRALDTQY,TRBJ2-3,TRBV19,.
ASSLVGHTTGELF,TRBJ2-2,TRBV5-5,.
ASSQESQGGSPLH,TRBJ1-6,TRBV4-3,.
ASSTRGFSTEAF,TRBJ1-1,TRBV7-2,.
ASSVGQGDNTQY,TRBJ2-3,TRBV5-6,.
ASSFSGYTDTQY,TRBJ2-3,TRBV7-2,.
ASSQEGTGGTEAF,TRBJ1-1,TRBV4-1,.
ASREAGGPGNEQF,TRBJ2-1,TRBV10-2,.
ASSPRPTENTEAF,TRBJ1-1,TRBV7-8,.
ASSLGRDSNTGELF,TRBJ2-2,TRBV7-2,few
ASSAGQINEKLF,TRBJ1-4,TRBV9,.
ASSRGVYEQY,TRBJ2-7,TRBV5-4,.